This T cell receptor (beta chain) came from a study of CD8 T cells in Susac syndrome. Random hexamers were used to reverse transcribe about 0.5 to 1 ug of RNA. TCRdb ran MiXCR on the immunoSEQ multiplex PCR reads and lists one entry per CDR3 protein. This table has about 290,000 distinct CDR3 sequences, about 89% appearing once. The receptor comes from a human donor with multiple sclerosis. Sequenced material: CD8+ T cells from PBMCs.

Here the CDR3 reads CASNPLSGSATDTQYF. CDR3 nucleotide sequence: TGTGCCAGCAATCCCCTTAGCGGGTCTGCCACAGATACGCAGTATTTT. The chain is built from TRBV28 and TRBJ2-3, with 7 bases fitting TRBD2. The CDR3 is made up of 16 amino acids. The junction had 12 bases not matched to a gene; V was cut back by 7 bases and J by 2 bases. Germline V gene lookup returns CDR1 MDHEN and CDR2 SYDVKM.